A single sample is the source of the 9 T cell receptor beta chains below, sequenced in a study of T cell responses to AZD1222 COVID-19 vaccine. The method was immunoSEQ multiplex PCR; TCRdb's version includes in-frame clones alone and lacks a portion of them. The data show 110,000 to 150,000 clones, with around 90% seen just once and 3.5% to 4.5% held by the top ten. The input for sequencing was peripheral blood, taken on day 0 of AZD1222 vaccination. These receptors were collected from an adult in good health.

This chain connects TRBV6-5 to TRBJ1-2, with D tentatively TRBD1 (5 bases). V gave up 7 bases and J gave up 7 bases, with 13 bases separating them. There are 12 residues in the CDR3. Looked up from germline, CDR1 is MNHEY and CDR2 is SVGAGI. The CDR3 DNA sequence: TGTGCCAGCACCCGGGGGGGGGTTGGCTACACCTTC. Translating it yields CASTRGGVGYTF.

The V gene is TRBV2, the J gene TRBJ1-5; D remains unclear. Trimming stripped 3 bases from V and 3 bases from J, with 9 bases between. The CDR3 contains 14 residues. Germline V CDR1 and CDR2: SNHLY, FYNNEI. The CDR3 DNA sequence: TGTGCCAGCAGTGAGCAGAACCTCAATCAGCCCCAGCATTTT. Its protein is CASSEQNLNQPQHF. Using reference TRBV2 and TRBJ1-5 for the parts outside the CDR3, the full variable domain is EPEVTQTPSHQVTQMGQEVILRCVPISNHLYFYWYRQILGQKVEFLVSFYNNEISEKSEIFDDQFSVERPDGSNFTLKIRSTKLEDSAMYFCASSEQNLNQPQHFGDGTRLSIL.

This chain uses TRBV18 with TRBJ1-2, with TRBD1 matching 10 bases. CDR3 length: 16 residues. V shed 5 bases, J shed 4 bases, and the junction held 10 bases outside the gene matches. The germline V gene encodes CDR1 KGHSH and CDR2 LQKENI. In DNA form, the CDR3 reads TGTGCCAGCTCATCGTCCGGGACAGGGGTTCCCTATGGCTACACCTTC. Amino acid sequence: CASSSSGTGVPYGYTF.

The chain is built from TRBV5-6 and TRBJ2-7; no definite D call. Trimming pared 0 bases from V and 4 bases from J, leaving 14 bases between. CDR3 length equals 15 residues. CDR1 is SGHDT and CDR2 is YYEEEE in the germline V gene. CDR3 sequence: CASSLAPQKKYEQYF. DNA for the CDR3: TGTGCCAGCAGCTTGGCCCCACAGAAGAAGTACGAGCAGTACTTC. Complete variable domain (other parts from reference TRBV5-6 and TRBJ2-7): DAGVTQSPTHLIKTRGQQVTLRCSPKSGHDTVSWYQQALGQGPQFIFQYYEEEERQRGNFPDRFSGHQFPNYSSELNVNALLLGDSALYLCASSLAPQKKYEQYFGPGTRLTVT.

V gene TRBV9 combines with J gene TRBJ1-6; D unclear. Trimming took off 4 bases at V and 9 bases at J, with 14 bases between the two ends. The germline CDR1 and CDR2 sequences are SGDLS and YYNGEE. The CDR3 is made up of 14 amino acids. The CDR3 nucleotides read TGTGCCAGCAGCCTAGATGGCACTGGTTCACCCCTCCACTTT. This encodes CASSLDGTGSPLHF.

Comment on this clone: The sample carries other DNA sequences with the same CDR3. This chain links TRBV2 with TRBJ1-5; 7 bases align to TRBD1. Germline lookup yields CDR1 SNHLY and CDR2 FYNNEI. The CDR3 loop spans 13 amino acids. V shed 7 bases, J shed 1 base, and the junction held 1 base outside the gene matches. The CDR3 region is CASTTGSNQPQHF. CDR3 nucleotide sequence: TGTGCCAGCACGACAGGGAGCAATCAGCCCCAGCATTTT.

The chain links TRBV7-2 to TRBJ1-6; D uncertain. The CDR3 extends over 13 amino acids. In germline, CDR1 is SGHTA, CDR2 FQGNSA. V was pared by 1 base and J by 8 bases, with 6 bases between. DNA for the CDR3: TGTGCCAGCAGCTTAGGATCAGATTCACCCCTCCACTTT. Translating gives CASSLGSDSPLHF.

The chain employs TRBV5-1 and TRBJ1-5, with D perhaps TRBD1 (5 bases). The CDR3 loop spans 15 amino acids. Trimming cost V 0 bases and J 0 bases, with 7 bases left between them. Looked up from germline, CDR1 is SGHRS and CDR2 is YFSETQ. CDR3 sequence reads: CASSLGGHSNQPQHF. The CDR3 region has the DNA TGCGCCAGCAGCTTGGGGGGCCATAGCAATCAGCCCCAGCATTTT.

This clone occurred once. The chain recombines TRBV16 with TRBJ1-1; 7 nucleotides match TRBD1. Trimming cost V 0 bases and J 5 bases; bases outside gene matches: 6. This CDR3 is built from 15 residues. Looked up from germline, CDR1 is KGHSY and CDR2 is FQNENV. DNA of the CDR3: TGTGCCAGCAGCCAATCAAGGGCAGGGGGGACTGAAGCTTTCTTT. This encodes CASSQSRAGGTEAFF.